Below, 21 T cell receptor beta chains from the same sample are listed, as sequenced in a study of blood T cells in healthy people across ages. For the second PCR, which ran for about 6 to 11 cycles, a sample-barcoded 5' primer and a J-beta primer mix were used. TCRdb independently ran MiXCR on the 5' RACE reads; one entry per CDR3 protein. The repertoire consists of over 600,000 distinct CDR3 sequences, with 40% to 45% occurring once and the leading ten covering around 32%. The sample comprised blood. These TCRs come from a man older than 75 in good health.

The table lists this clonotype with a few counts. This chain uses TRBV5-1 with TRBJ2-5, with 12 bases identical to TRBD2. CDR1 is SGHRS, CDR2 YFSETQ, per germline. The CDR3 consists of 16 residues. The V segment lost 2 bases and the J segment 2 bases; nucleotides outside the gene matches: 4. This CDR3 reads CASSFGGLAGQETQYF. The CDR3 nucleotides are TGCGCCAGCAGCTTCGGAGGACTAGCGGGACAAGAGACCCAGTACTTC.

The V and J genes are TRBV23-1 and TRBJ2-1; D possibly uses TRBD1 or TRBD2 (8 bases each). TRBV23-1 is classed as an ORF, of uncertain function. V was pared by 4 bases and J by 5 bases, with 18 bases between. This CDR3 spans 16 amino acids. The CDR3: CASSPGGDRTHNEQFF. The CDR3 bases are TGCGCCAGCAGTCCGGGGGGGGACAGGACACACAATGAGCAGTTCTTC.

This sequence joins TRBV7-2 and TRBJ2-1; 9 positions agree with TRBD2. This CDR3 region has 15 residues. With 1 base clipped from V and 13 bases from J, the junction kept 11 bases outside the gene matches. Looked up from germline, CDR1 is SGHTA and CDR2 is FQGNSA. The chain's CDR3 is CASSLGSSGEGTQFF. The CDR3 DNA reads TGTGCCAGCAGCTTAGGCTCTAGCGGGGAGGGGACCCAGTTCTTC.

The J gene is TRBJ2-1, the V gene TRBV20-1; D perhaps matches TRBD1 (6 bases). Germline assignment: CDR1 DFQATT and CDR2 SNEGSKA (reference sequence). V was clipped by 6 bases and J by 4 bases, with 10 bases between them. The CDR3 spans 12 residues. CDR3 in amino acids: CSAFDRYNEQFF. The CDR3 DNA reads as TGCAGTGCGTTCGACAGGTACAATGAGCAGTTCTTC.

This clonotype was counted ten times or more. The chain is built from TRBV7-2 and TRBJ1-6; D ambiguous. Between the trimmed V and J ends, which lost 5 bases and 7 bases, there was a span of 15 bases. Germline V CDR1 and CDR2: SGHTA, FQGNSA. The CDR3 length is 15 residues. The CDR3 protein is CASSPRHPQNSPLHF. CDR3 nucleotides: TGTGCCAGCAGCCCCCGACACCCACAGAATTCACCCCTCCACTTT.

This clonotype came up many times. CDR3 amino acids: CASKTSGANVLTF. Written as DNA, the CDR3 is TGTGCCAGCAAGACCTCTGGGGCCAACGTCCTGACTTTC. V gene TRBV7-2 combines with J gene TRBJ2-6, with D hard to call. The CDR3 totals 13 residues. CDR1 is SGHTA and CDR2 is FQGNSA in the germline V gene. V was clipped by 7 bases and J by 0 bases, with 4 bases between them.

The chain has TRBV11-2 and TRBJ2-7; no reliable D call. In germline, CDR1 is SGHAT, CDR2 FQNNGV. The CDR3 has 16 residues. Trimming stripped 5 bases from V and 0 bases from J, with 17 bases between. The CDR3 DNA is TGTGCCAGCAGCGCGAGGAGAGTCCTCACCTCCTACGAGCAGTACTTC. Its protein is CASSARRVLTSYEQYF.

In this sample, this clonotype turned up a few times. The rearrangement joins TRBV20-1 to TRBJ2-1; D might be TRBD2 (6 bases). V shed 3 bases and J shed 5 bases, with 17 bases lying between them. The CDR3 contains 15 residues. Germline V CDR1 and CDR2: DFQATT, SNEGSKA (reference sequence). The CDR3: CSASIGGPINNEQFF. Written as DNA, the CDR3 is TGCAGTGCTAGTATCGGGGGACCGATTAACAATGAGCAGTTCTTC.

This clonotype was observed once. The chain joins TRBV11-2 to TRBJ2-7; no reliable D call. Germline CDR1 SGHAT, CDR2 FQNNGV. V was cut by 5 bases and J by 6 bases, with 11 bases left in between. The CDR3 totals 12 residues. CDR3 sequence: CASSPTFSEQYF. In DNA, the CDR3 is TGTGCCAGCAGCCCCACATTTAGCGAGCAGTACTTC.

This chain connects TRBV20-1 to TRBJ1-2, with 8 bases aligning to TRBD1. Germline CDR1 and CDR2: DFQATT and SNEGSKA (reference sequence). This CDR3 has 14 amino acids. V shed 6 bases and J 8 bases; nucleotides not matched to a gene: 14. CDR3 sequence (DNA): TGCAGTGCGGAAAGACCGGGACAGGAGGGGGGCTACACCTTC. Translating gives CSAERPGQEGGYTF.

Only a few counts were recorded for this clonotype. The chain recombines TRBV6-2 or TRBV6-3 with TRBJ1-2; a weak D match, TRBD1 (6 bases). The CDR3 runs 13 residues. V shed 5 bases and J shed 4 bases, with 11 bases lying between them. Per germline, CDR1 MNHEY and CDR2 SVGEGT. The CDR3 DNA follows: TGTGCCAGCAGTCACGGACAGACCTATGGCTACACCTTC. It is translated as CASSHGQTYGYTF.

In this sample, this clonotype turned up a few times. The J gene is TRBJ2-7, the V gene TRBV7-2; 12 positions agree with TRBD1. V dropped 4 bases and J dropped 4; count of bases not matched to a gene: 5. CDR1 is SGHTA, CDR2 FQGNSA, per germline. The CDR3 loop spans 15 amino acids. The CDR3 region is CASSSRDRGRYEQYF. The CDR3 region has the DNA TGTGCCAGCAGCTCCCGGGACAGGGGGCGGTACGAGCAGTACTTC.

This clonotype was observed a handful of times. The V call is TRBV7-9, the J call TRBJ2-1; 14 bases are shared with TRBD2. With V trimmed by 0 bases and J by 9 bases, 7 bases remained unmatched. Germline V gene sequence: CDR1 SEHNR, CDR2 FQNEAQ (reference sequence). The CDR3 is made up of 17 amino acids. The CDR3 protein is CASSLAGTSGSSGEQFF. The CDR3 DNA reads TGTGCCAGCAGCTTAGCTGGGACTAGCGGGAGTTCGGGTGAGCAGTTCTTC.

About this clonotype itself: This may be a read error: a much more frequent sequence differs by one nucleotide. The genes are TRBV6-2 or TRBV6-3 and TRBJ1-2, with D possibly being TRBD1 (5 bases). CDR1 is MNHEY and CDR2 is SVGEGT in the germline V gene. V was shortened by 6 bases and J by 4 bases, with 12 bases between the two germline ends. This CDR3 is 13 amino acids long. CDR3 residues: CASRQWTSYGYTF. CDR3 nucleotides: TGTGCCAGCAGACAATGGACATCCTATGGCTACACCTTC.

The V and J genes are TRBV7-3 and TRBJ2-5, with TRBD2 identical over 7 bases. Losses at the gene ends were 1 base for V and 4 bases for J; bases not matched to a gene: 6. Germline loops: CDR1 SGHTA, CDR2 FQGTGA. The CDR3 totals 15 residues. Written as DNA, the CDR3 is TGTGCCAGCAGCTTAATGCCTGGCGGGGGAGAGACCCAGTACTTC. Residues: CASSLMPGGGETQYF. The entire variable domain, with the rest obtained from reference TRBV7-3 and TRBJ2-5, is as follows: GAGVSQTPSNKVTEKGKYVELRCDPISGHTALYWYRQSLGQGPEFLIYFQGTGAADDSGLPNDRFFAVRPEGSVSTLKIQRTERGDSAVYLCASSLMPGGGETQYFGPGTRLLVL.

This clonotype was detected only a few times. The chain joins TRBV20-1 to TRBJ1-2; 8 positions match TRBD1. The CDR3 is made up of 15 amino acids. Germline V gene lookup returns CDR1 DFQATT and CDR2 SNEGSKA (reference sequence). For the CDR3, the DNA is TGCAGCGCGATCGGGACAGGAAAAACTAACTATGGCTACACCTTC. This gives the protein CSAIGTGKTNYGYTF.

The chain recombines TRBV6-5 with TRBJ1-2; a possible D gene is TRBD1 (6 bases). The CDR3 spans 14 residues. Germline CDR1 MNHEY, CDR2 SVGAGI. V gave up 2 bases and J gave up 2 bases, with 9 bases separating them. CDR3 sequence: CASSYDTGNYGYTF. As DNA, the CDR3 is TGTGCCAGCAGTTACGACACAGGGAACTATGGCTACACCTTC.

V gene TRBV7-6 combines with J gene TRBJ1-6; D uncertain. V lost 5 bases, J lost 0 bases, and 11 bases lay in between. The germline V gene encodes CDR1 SGHVS and CDR2 FNYEAQ. The CDR3 totals 16 residues. The CDR3 loop reads CASSPQKSSYNSPLHF. The CDR3 nucleotides are TGTGCCAGCAGCCCGCAGAAAAGCTCCTATAATTCACCCCTCCACTTT.

Only a few counts were recorded for this clonotype. V usage is TRBV6-5 and J usage is TRBJ2-7; D ambiguous. In germline, CDR1 is MNHEY, CDR2 SVGAGI. The CDR3 runs to 13 residues. Trimming left V 2 bases short and J 1 base short, with 6 bases between. The chain's CDR3 is CASSYVGSYEQYF. The CDR3 DNA reads TGTGCCAGCAGTTACGTTGGGTCCTACGAGCAGTACTTC.

V is TRBV27 and J is TRBJ1-4; the D gene is possibly TRBD1 (6 bases). Germline V lookup: CDR1 MNHEY, CDR2 SMNVEV (reference sequence). This CDR3 contains 15 residues. Trimming took 2 bases from V and 3 from J, leaving 10 bases between them. The CDR3 sequence: CASSLLGGANEKLFF. The CDR3, as DNA: TGTGCCAGCAGTTTACTAGGGGGGGCTAATGAAAAACTGTTTTTT.

The chain employs TRBV29-1 and TRBJ2-3; 7 positions match TRBD2. Germline V lookup: CDR1 SQVTM, CDR2 ANQGSEA. After removal of 4 bases from V and 4 bases from J, the junction contained 2 bases not matched to a gene. The CDR3 contains 12 residues. Here the CDR3 reads CSVGLAADTQYF. CDR3 coding DNA: TGCAGCGTTGGGCTAGCGGCAGATACGCAGTATTTT.